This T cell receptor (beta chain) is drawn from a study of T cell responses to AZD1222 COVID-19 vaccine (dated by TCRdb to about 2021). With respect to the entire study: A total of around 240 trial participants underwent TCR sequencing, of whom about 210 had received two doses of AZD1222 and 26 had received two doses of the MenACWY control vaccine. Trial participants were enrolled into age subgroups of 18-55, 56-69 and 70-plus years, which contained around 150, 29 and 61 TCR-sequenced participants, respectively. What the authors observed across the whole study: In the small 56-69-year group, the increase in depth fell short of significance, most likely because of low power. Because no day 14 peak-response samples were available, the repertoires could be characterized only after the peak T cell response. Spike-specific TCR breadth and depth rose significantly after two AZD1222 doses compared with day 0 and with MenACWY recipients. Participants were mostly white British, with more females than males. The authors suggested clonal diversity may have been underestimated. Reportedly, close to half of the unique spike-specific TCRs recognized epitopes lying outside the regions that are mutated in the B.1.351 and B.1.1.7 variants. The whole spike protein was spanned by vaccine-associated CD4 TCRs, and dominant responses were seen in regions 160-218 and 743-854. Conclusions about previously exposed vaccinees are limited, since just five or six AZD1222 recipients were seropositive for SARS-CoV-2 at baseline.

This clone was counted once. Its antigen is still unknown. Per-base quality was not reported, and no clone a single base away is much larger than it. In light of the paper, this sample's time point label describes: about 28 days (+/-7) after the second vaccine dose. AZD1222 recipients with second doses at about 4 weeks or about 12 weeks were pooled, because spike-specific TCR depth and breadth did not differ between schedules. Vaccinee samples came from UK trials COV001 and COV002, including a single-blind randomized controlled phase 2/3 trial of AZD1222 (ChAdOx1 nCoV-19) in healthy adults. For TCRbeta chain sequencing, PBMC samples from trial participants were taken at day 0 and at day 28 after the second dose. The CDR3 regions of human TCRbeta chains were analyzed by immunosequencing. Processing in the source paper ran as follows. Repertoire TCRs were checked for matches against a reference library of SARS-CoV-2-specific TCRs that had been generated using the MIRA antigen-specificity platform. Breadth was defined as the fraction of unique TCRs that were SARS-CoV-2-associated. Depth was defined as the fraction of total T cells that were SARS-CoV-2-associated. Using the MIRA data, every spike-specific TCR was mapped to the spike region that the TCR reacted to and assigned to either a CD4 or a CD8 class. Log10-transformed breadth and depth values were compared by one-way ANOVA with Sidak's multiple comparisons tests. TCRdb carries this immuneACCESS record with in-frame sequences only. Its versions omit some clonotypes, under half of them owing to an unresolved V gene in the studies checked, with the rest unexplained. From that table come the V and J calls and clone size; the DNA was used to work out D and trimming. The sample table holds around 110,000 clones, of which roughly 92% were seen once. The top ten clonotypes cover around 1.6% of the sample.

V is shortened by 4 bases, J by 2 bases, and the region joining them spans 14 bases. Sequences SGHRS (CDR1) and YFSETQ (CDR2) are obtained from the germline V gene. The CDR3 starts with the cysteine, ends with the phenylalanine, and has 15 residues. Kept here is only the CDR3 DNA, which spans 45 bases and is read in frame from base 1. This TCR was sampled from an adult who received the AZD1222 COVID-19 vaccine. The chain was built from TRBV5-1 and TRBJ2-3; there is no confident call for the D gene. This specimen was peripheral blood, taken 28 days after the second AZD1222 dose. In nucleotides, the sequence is TGCGCCAGCAGCCCAACGCCGTCCCCCACAGATACGCAGTATTTT. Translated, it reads CASSPTPSPTDTQYF.